This TCR beta chain is drawn from a study of blood T cells in healthy people across ages. J was trimmed by 5 bases and V by 3 bases; bases with no gene match: 8. In germline, CDR1 is DFQATT, CDR2 SNEGSKA (reference sequence). The CDR3 is made up of 15 amino acids. The donors, healthy Caucasians from Russia, were aged about 6 to 95. Sample-barcoded 5' priming and a J-beta primer mix drove a second PCR of about 6 to 12 cycles. TCRdb re-called the 5' RACE reads through MiXCR, storing one row per CDR3 protein. Here the sample spans fewer than 800,000 distinct CDR3 sequences, under 25% being singletons. Sequenced: blood. The V gene is TRBV20-1, the J gene TRBJ2-2, with 8 bases fitting TRBD2. The source is a man aged 65 to 85 in good health. The DNA for the CDR3 is TGCAGTGCTAGCGCCAAGCGGGGGAATACCGGGGAGCTGTTTTTT. It yields the protein CSASAKRGNTGELFF.